These 28 T cell receptor beta chains came from one sample sequenced in a study of vaccination and CD4 T cells after COVID-19. This sample's treatment: approximately 11-day PBMC culture with coronavirus spike peptide pools or control peptides (ViraFEST assay). No antigen has been assigned to these receptors. Sequenced with the Oncomine TCR Beta short-read assay was DNA taken from cultured CD4+ T cells. TCRdb used MiXCR to reprocess the PCR reads, holding one entry per CDR3 protein. The data show 7,500 to 8,000 distinct CDR3 sequences, around three fifths seen once. The sequencing sample was made of CD4+ T cells from blood, cultured in vitro. These receptors came from a human donor who had recovered from COVID-19.

V usage is TRBV5-5 and J usage is TRBJ2-7, with D tentatively TRBD1 or TRBD2 (5 bases each). Germline CDR1 SGHKS, CDR2 YYEKEE (reference sequence). The V gene lost 1 base and the J gene lost 1 base, with 12 bases spanning the gap. The CDR3 covers 15 residues. The CDR3 bases are TGTGCCAGCAGCTTGTGGGGACGGACTTCCTACGAGCAGTACTTC. Translating it yields CASSLWGRTSYEQYF.

V usage is TRBV6-1 and J usage is TRBJ2-3, with D possibly being TRBD2 (6 bases). CDR3 length: 14 amino acids. V lost 2 bases, J lost 1 base, and 7 bases lay in between. The V gene's germline CDR1 is MNHNS and CDR2 SASEGT. CDR3 nucleotides: TGTGCCAGCAGTGAACAGCGGGGCACAGATACGCAGTATTTT. Amino acid sequence: CASSEQRGTDTQYF.

In its sample, this clonotype was seen a few times. The chain combines TRBV2 with TRBJ2-3; the match to TRBD2 covers 10 bases. The CDR3 is 15 amino acids. CDR1 is SNHLY and CDR2 is FYNNEI in the germline V gene. Trimming took 6 bases from V and 2 from J; bases not matched to a gene: 5. The CDR3 DNA follows: TGTGCCAGCAGGGCCGGGACTAGCGACACAGATACGCAGTATTTT. Translating it yields CASRAGTSDTDTQYF.

In nucleotides, the CDR3 is TGTGCCAGCAGCTTAGCCGACTCAGGGGGCTACACTGAAGCTTTCTTT. It translates to CASSLADSGGYTEAFF. The chain has TRBV7-2 and TRBJ1-1; 8 bases are a match to TRBD1. V trimming: 0 bases; J trimming: 3 bases; junction bases outside the gene matches: 6. The CDR3 totals 16 residues. Germline loops: CDR1 SGHTA, CDR2 FQGNSA.

This clonotype was seen a few times. V gene TRBV24-1 combines with J gene TRBJ2-3; TRBD1 is a possible D gene (6 bases). Trimming shortened V by 6 bases and J by 0 bases, and 12 bases separated the two germline ends. The CDR3 is 15 residues long. Per germline, CDR1 KGHDR and CDR2 SFDVKD. CDR3 protein: CATSLGGFSTDTQYF. The DNA of the CDR3 is TGTGCCACCAGTTTAGGGGGATTTAGCACAGATACGCAGTATTTT.

The V gene is TRBV5-1, the J gene TRBJ1-2; the match to TRBD1 covers 7 bases. The V segment lost 4 bases and the J segment 3 bases; nucleotides outside the gene matches: 6. Germline V gene sequence: CDR1 SGHRS, CDR2 YFSETQ. The CDR3 is made up of 14 amino acids. The CDR3 is CASSARTGDYGYTF. The CDR3 coding sequence is TGCGCCAGCAGCGCCAGGACAGGCGACTATGGCTACACCTTC.

In its sample, this clonotype was seen once. The chain has TRBV2 and TRBJ2-7; TRBD1 agrees at 8 bases. Looked up from germline, CDR1 is SNHLY and CDR2 is FYNNEI. This CDR3 is 13 amino acids long. Unmatched junction bases numbered 5, after V lost 4 bases and J lost 6 bases. In nucleotides, the CDR3 is TGTGCCAGCAGTGTTATGACAGGGGCCGAGCAGTACTTC. It yields the protein CASSVMTGAEQYF. The full variable domain, rest sourced from reference TRBV2 and TRBJ2-7, is EPEVTQTPSHQVTQMGQEVILRCVPISNHLYFYWYRQILGQKVEFLVSFYNNEISEKSEIFDDQFSVERPDGSNFTLKIRSTKLEDSAMYFCASSVMTGAEQYFGPGTRLTVT.

This clonotype has a handful of counts. The chain employs TRBV27 and TRBJ1-5, with D unclear. Germline CDR1 and CDR2: MNHEY and SMNVEV (reference sequence). This CDR3 has 16 residues. Between the trimmed V and J ends, which lost 5 bases and 6 bases, there was a span of 20 bases. The CDR3 reads CASSPDRYGIRQPQHF. The CDR3 nucleotides are TGTGCCAGCAGTCCAGATCGGTACGGGATTCGTCAGCCCCAGCATTTT.

In its sample, this clonotype was seen a few times. The rearrangement links TRBV27 to TRBJ2-3; possibly TRBD2 for D (5 bases). V dropped 1 base and J dropped 6 bases, with 11 bases sitting between them. The CDR3 consists of 14 residues. Germline assignment: CDR1 MNHEY and CDR2 SMNVEV (reference sequence). The CDR3, as DNA: TGTGCCAGCAGTTTATGGATTCGAGGGGATACGCAGTATTTT. Translating it yields CASSLWIRGDTQYF.

Turning to this clonotype: The junction shows a germline mismatch at one end, possibly a read error. This chain links TRBV7-7 with TRBJ2-5; no firm D call. The CDR3 length is 13 residues. From germline, CDR1 is SSHAT and CDR2 FNYEAQ (reference sequence). CDR3 in amino acids: CASSFGLQETQYF. Here the CDR3 DNA reads TGTGCTAGCAGCTTTGGGCTTCAGGAGACCCAGTACTTC.

V is TRBV20-1 and J is TRBJ2-5; 12 nucleotides match TRBD2. Germline CDR1 reads DFQATT; CDR2 reads SNEGSKA (reference sequence). This CDR3 contains 16 residues. Losses at the gene ends were 2 bases for V and 4 bases for J; bases not matched to a gene: 8. The CDR3 is CSARPYLAGGLETQYF. For the CDR3, the DNA is TGCAGTGCTAGACCCTATCTAGCGGGAGGGCTAGAGACCCAGTACTTC.

CDR3 DNA sequence: TGTGCCAGCAGTCCTAGCCACCTGAGCTCCTACGAGCAGTACTTC. It yields the protein CASSPSHLSSYEQYF. The V and J genes are TRBV7-2 and TRBJ2-7, with D possibly being TRBD2 (5 bases). This CDR3 comprises 15 residues. The V end was cut by 6 bases, the J end by 0 bases, with 15 bases between. From germline, CDR1 is SGHTA and CDR2 FQGNSA.

In this sample, this clonotype turned up a few times. The chain employs TRBV7-3 and TRBJ1-1; D gene uncertain. V lost 5 bases, J lost 1 base, and 8 bases lay in between. The CDR3 has 13 amino acids. Per the germline V gene, CDR1 is SGHTA and CDR2 is FQGTGA. For the CDR3, the DNA is TGTGCCAGCAGCCCGGACCCGAACACTGAAGCTTTCTTT. This codes for CASSPDPNTEAFF.

This chain joins TRBV5-1 and TRBJ1-1, with TRBD1 matching over 7 bases. J lost 5 bases, V lost 0 bases, and 10 bases had no gene match. Germline V gene data show CDR1 as SGHRS and CDR2 as YFSETQ. This CDR3 is 16 amino acids long. The CDR3, as DNA: TGCGCCAGCAGCTTGGATCCCACACCAGGGGGTACTGAAGCTTTCTTT. Residues: CASSLDPTPGGTEAFF.

The gene calls are TRBV19 and TRBJ2-7, with D tentatively TRBD1 (6 bases). The ends were cut back, 1 base at V and 2 bases at J, with 24 bases in the middle. The germline CDR1 and CDR2 sequences are LNHDA and SQIVND (reference sequence). CDR3 length: 19 amino acids. The CDR3 protein is CASSIAWRTDARITYEQYF. In DNA, the CDR3 is TGTGCCAGTAGTATAGCTTGGAGGACAGACGCTAGAATAACCTACGAGCAGTACTTC. Based on the CDR3 plus reference TRBV19 and TRBJ2-7, the full variable domain is DGGITQSPKYLFRKEGQNVTLSCEQNLNHDAMYWYRQDPGQGLRLIYYSQIVNDFQKGDIAEGYSVSREKKESFPLTVTSAQKNPTAFYLCASSIAWRTDARITYEQYFGPGTRLTVT.

In this sample, this clonotype turned up a few times. The V and J genes are TRBV7-9 and TRBJ2-5; D not certain. This CDR3 contains 14 residues. Germline values: CDR1 SEHNR, CDR2 FQNEAQ (reference sequence). The ends were cut back, 4 bases at V and 4 bases at J, with 13 bases in the middle. The CDR3 sequence: CASSSRVMGETQYF. CDR3 DNA: TGTGCCAGCAGCTCCCGGGTCATGGGAGAGACCCAGTACTTC.

The chain joins TRBV12-3 or TRBV12-4 to TRBJ1-5; 7 nucleotides agree with TRBD1. CDR3 length: 14 residues. The junction had 2 bases not matched to a gene; V was cut back by 0 bases and J by 6 bases. The CDR3 loop is CASSLAAGGQPQHF. CDR3 in DNA: TGTGCCAGCAGTTTAGCGGCAGGGGGTCAGCCCCAGCATTTT.

The CDR3 nucleotides are TGCAGTGCCGGGAAAAACACCGGGGAGCTGTTTTTT. This codes for CSAGKNTGELFF. This chain joins TRBV20-1 and TRBJ2-2; D perhaps matches TRBD2 (5 bases). CDR1 and CDR2 (germline): DFQATT, SNEGSKA (reference sequence). The CDR3 contains 12 residues. The germline V and J ends were trimmed by 6 bases and 2 bases, with 7 bases remaining between them.

This clonotype has a handful of counts. V is TRBV20-1 and J is TRBJ2-1; a weak D match, TRBD2 (7 bases). The CDR3 contains 14 residues. Germline CDR1 DFQATT, CDR2 SNEGSKA (reference sequence). V was cut by 6 bases and J by 10 bases, with 22 bases left in between. The CDR3 DNA follows: TGCAGTGCCTGGGGGGGGGCCACAGGGTTAGAGCAGTTCTTC. This encodes CSAWGGATGLEQFF.

The chain recombines TRBV20-1 with TRBJ2-5, with a tentative D call TRBD1 (5 bases). V dropped 1 base and J dropped 4 bases, with 13 bases sitting between them. This CDR3 contains 14 residues. Germline lookup yields CDR1 DFQATT and CDR2 SNEGSKA (reference sequence). The DNA for the CDR3 is TGCAGTGCTAGAGTTCAGGGTTGGGGAGAGACCCAGTACTTC. Translating gives CSARVQGWGETQYF.

The chain joins TRBV9 to TRBJ2-5; D gene ambiguous. Germline CDR1 reads SGDLS; CDR2 reads YYNGEE. V gave up 1 base and J gave up 5 bases, with 15 bases separating them. CDR3 length: 15 residues. The DNA of the CDR3 is TGTGCCAGCAGCGTACTAGGCGCCCCGTGGGAGACCCAGTACTTC. Amino acids: CASSVLGAPWETQYF.

This clonotype was recorded a few times. The chain is built from TRBV20-1 and TRBJ1-2; TRBD1 agrees at 10 bases. J gave up 8 bases and V 6 bases, and 9 bases lay outside the gene matches. Germline V lookup: CDR1 DFQATT, CDR2 SNEGSKA (reference sequence). CDR3 length: 13 residues. The CDR3 DNA reads as TGCAGTGCCGCTACAGGGACAGGGGAAGGCTACACCTTC. It encodes CSAATGTGEGYTF.

The chain joins TRBV7-3 to TRBJ2-3; TRBD2 aligns across 8 bases. J lost 2 bases, V lost 0 bases, and 4 bases had no gene match. The CDR3 totals 16 residues. In germline, CDR1 is SGHTA, CDR2 FQGTGA. Here the CDR3 DNA reads TGTGCCAGCAGCTTAACAGGGACTAGTTCCACAGATACGCAGTATTTT. As protein: CASSLTGTSSTDTQYF.

There are a few counts of this clonotype. The genes are TRBV20-1 and TRBJ2-3, with D possibly TRBD1 on 7 matching bases. CDR1 is DFQATT, CDR2 SNEGSKA, per germline (reference sequence). This CDR3 has 14 residues. V dropped 3 bases and J dropped 8 bases, with 18 bases sitting between them. This CDR3 reads CSASLVRGVPTQYF. The CDR3 region has the DNA TGCAGTGCTAGCTTGGTCAGGGGGGTACCTACGCAGTATTTT.

This clonotype was observed a few times. DNA of the CDR3: TGTGCCAGCAGTTTAGGGGGGCACGAGCAGTACTTC. This gives the protein CASSLGGHEQYF. The chain carries TRBV12-3 or TRBV12-4 and TRBJ2-7; tentatively, D is TRBD1 (6 bases). This CDR3 has 12 amino acids. Trimming stripped 1 base from V and 5 bases from J, with 6 bases between.

The chain is built from TRBV11-3 and TRBJ2-5, with D possibly being TRBD2 (5 bases). The germline CDR1 and CDR2 sequences are SGHNT and YENEEA. CDR3 length: 17 residues. V shed 1 base and J shed 4 bases, with 19 bases lying between them. The CDR3 nucleotides read TGTGCCAGCAGCTTAGGGTTAGAGGGAGCGGTCCGAGAGACCCAGTACTTC. Amino acid sequence: CASSLGLEGAVRETQYF. The complete variable domain, with remaining parts taken from reference TRBV11-3 and TRBJ2-5, reads EAGVVQSPRYKIIEKKQPVAFWCNPISGHNTLYWYLQNLGQGPELLIRYENEEAVDDSQLPKDRFSAERLKGVDSTLKIQPAELGDSAVYLCASSLGLEGAVRETQYFGPGTRLLVL.

V is TRBV4-3 and J is TRBJ1-5; D ambiguous. V lost 2 bases to trimming and J lost 5 bases, with 16 bases between them. Germline assignment: CDR1 LGHNA and CDR2 YSLEER. The CDR3 spans 16 residues. The CDR3 DNA is TGCGCCAGCAGCCAAACATTTACAGTCGCTCATCAGCCCCAGCATTTT. As protein: CASSQTFTVAHQPQHF.

The chain is built from TRBV2 and TRBJ1-2, with D possibly TRBD1 on 5 matching bases. The length of the CDR3 is 15 residues. Trimming cost V 8 bases and J 2 bases, with 18 bases left between them. The germline V gene has CDR1 SNHLY and CDR2 FYNNEI. This chain's CDR3 is CASPEGVRGNYGYTF. CDR3 sequence (DNA): TGTGCCAGCCCGGAGGGAGTGCGGGGGAACTATGGCTACACCTTC.